The 8 T cell receptor beta chains given below trace back to one sample, sequenced in a study of identical twins. TCRdb called the 5' RACE reads again in MiXCR, with one record for every CDR3 protein. The top ten hold under 10% of the sample, which has 300,000 to 400,000 distinct CDR3 sequences, 9% to 10% seen once. The sample taken for sequencing was naive T cells sorted from blood. Every receptor here comes from a woman in her fifties or sixties in good health.

This chain links TRBV3-1 with TRBJ2-7; D not certain. V was clipped by 3 bases and J by 4 bases, with 16 bases between them. This CDR3 contains 15 residues. Germline V gives CDR1 LGHDT, CDR2 YNNKEL (reference sequence). As DNA, the CDR3 is TGTGCCAGCAGCCATCCTAGGCACAGTTTATACGAGCAGTACTTC. Its translation is CASSHPRHSLYEQYF.

This clonotype has just a few counts. The genes are TRBV2 and TRBJ2-3; a weak D match, TRBD2 (6 bases). CDR1 is SNHLY and CDR2 is FYNNEI in the germline V gene. Trimming stripped 11 bases from V and 3 bases from J, with 12 bases between. This CDR3 has 12 amino acids. The CDR3: CAALEGTDTQYF. In DNA form, the CDR3 reads TGTGCCGCCTTGGAGGGAACAGATACGCAGTATTTT.

This clonotype was seen more than once but under ten times. The V call is TRBV11-3, the J call TRBJ1-6; D may be TRBD1 (5 bases). The CDR3 spans 19 residues. Trimming removed 2 bases at V and 5 bases at J, with 22 bases between. Germline V CDR1 and CDR2: SGHNT, YENEEA. CDR3 region: CASSLITIRGSLNNSPLHF. For the CDR3, the DNA is TGTGCCAGCAGCTTAATCACGATTAGGGGATCCCTTAATAATTCACCCCTCCACTTT.

There are many counts of this clonotype. V usage is TRBV6-5 and J usage is TRBJ2-7; 11 bases agree with TRBD2. The germline V gene has CDR1 MNHEY and CDR2 SVGAGI. The CDR3 covers 15 residues. V shed 3 bases and J 0 bases; nucleotides not matched to a gene: 1. This CDR3 is CASSYLAGGSYEQYF. CDR3 DNA: TGTGCCAGCAGTTATCTAGCGGGAGGCTCCTACGAGCAGTACTTC.

This clonotype was detected only a few times. The V gene is TRBV7-9, the J gene TRBJ1-4; D uncertain. Between the trimmed V and J ends, which lost 1 base and 4 bases, there was a span of 10 bases. The V gene's germline CDR1 is SEHNR and CDR2 FQNEAQ (reference sequence). This CDR3 comprises 15 residues. CDR3 nucleotides: TGTGCCAGCAGCTTAGTAACCGGCCTTAATGAAAAACTGTTTTTT. As protein: CASSLVTGLNEKLFF.

Only a few counts were recorded for this clonotype. The CDR3 DNA reads as TGTGCCAGCAGCACGACTAGCGGGGAGGGTACAGATACGCAGTATTTT. Protein: CASSTTSGEGTDTQYF. The V and J genes are TRBV7-6 and TRBJ2-3; TRBD2 aligns across 11 bases. The CDR3 extends over 16 amino acids. Germline values: CDR1 SGHVS, CDR2 FNYEAQ. With 5 bases clipped from V and 3 bases from J, the junction kept 7 bases outside the gene matches.

This clonotype has a handful of counts. The V gene is TRBV20-1, the J gene TRBJ1-5; no firm D call. The V end lost 4 bases, the J end lost 0 bases, and 19 bases lay between the germline ends. This CDR3 has 17 residues. CDR1 is DFQATT, CDR2 SNEGSKA, per germline (reference sequence). CDR3 nucleotides: TGCAGTGCTAAAGACGGAGGAGCAGACTATAGCAATCAGCCCCAGCATTTT. This encodes CSAKDGGADYSNQPQHF.

In this sample, this clonotype turned up many times. The chain links TRBV6-4 to TRBJ2-1; 10 bases line up with TRBD2. The CDR3 contains 15 residues. Germline CDR1 and CDR2: MRHNA and SNTAGT. V shed 3 bases and J 6 bases; nucleotides not matched to a gene: 5. The CDR3 DNA reads as TGTGCCAGCAGTGATGAGGCTAGCGGGAGCAATGAGCAGTTCTTC. This sequence encodes CASSDEASGSNEQFF.